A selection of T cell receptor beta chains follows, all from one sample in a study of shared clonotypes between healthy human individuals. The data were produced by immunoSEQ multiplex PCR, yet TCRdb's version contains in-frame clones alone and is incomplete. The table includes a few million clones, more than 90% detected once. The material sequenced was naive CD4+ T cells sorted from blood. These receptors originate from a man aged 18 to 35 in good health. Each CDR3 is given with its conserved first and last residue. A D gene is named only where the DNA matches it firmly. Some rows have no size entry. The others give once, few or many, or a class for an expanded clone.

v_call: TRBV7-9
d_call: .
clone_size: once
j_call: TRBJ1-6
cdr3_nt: TGTGCCAGCAGCTCCGAGGCCAGGGGCTATAATTCACCCCTCCACTTT
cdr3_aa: CASSSEARGYNSPLHF

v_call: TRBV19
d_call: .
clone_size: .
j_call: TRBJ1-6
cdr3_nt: TGTGCCAGTAGTATTTCGGACATCACGAGCTCCTATAATTCACCCCTCCACTTT
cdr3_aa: CASSISDITSSYNSPLHF

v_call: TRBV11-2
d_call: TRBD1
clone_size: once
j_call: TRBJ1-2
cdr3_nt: TGTGCCAGCAGCAAACAGGGGGCAACCGCCAACTATGGCTACACCTTC
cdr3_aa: CASSKQGATANYGYTF

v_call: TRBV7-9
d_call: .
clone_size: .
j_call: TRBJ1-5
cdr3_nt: TGTGCCAGCCGCGGAGGGAGTGATCGCAATCAGCCCCAGCATTTT
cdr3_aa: CASRGGSDRNQPQHF

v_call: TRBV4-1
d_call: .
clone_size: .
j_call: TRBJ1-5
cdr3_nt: TGCGCCAGCAGCCAGGATACAGGGTTTAATCAGCCCCAGCATTTT
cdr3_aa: CASSQDTGFNQPQHF

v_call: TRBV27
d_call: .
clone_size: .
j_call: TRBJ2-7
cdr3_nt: TGTGCCAGCAGTCCGATCGGGAGTGAAGGGAGGTACGAGCAGTACTTC
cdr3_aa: CASSPIGSEGRYEQYF

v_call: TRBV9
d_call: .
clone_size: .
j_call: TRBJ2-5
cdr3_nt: TGTGCCAGCAGCGTAGACTGGGGAGACCAAGAGACCCAGTACTTC
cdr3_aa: CASSVDWGDQETQYF

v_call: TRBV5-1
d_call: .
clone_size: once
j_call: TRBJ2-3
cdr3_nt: TGCGCCAGCAGCTTGGCGGGCAGCAGCAGCACAGATACGCAGTATTTT
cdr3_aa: CASSLAGSSSTDTQYF

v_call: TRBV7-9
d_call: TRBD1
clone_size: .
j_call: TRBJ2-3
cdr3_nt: TGTGCCAGCAGTTTAACAGGGGAATACACAGATACGCAGTATTTT
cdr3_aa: CASSLTGEYTDTQYF

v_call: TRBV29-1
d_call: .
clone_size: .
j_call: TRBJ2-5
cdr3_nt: TGCAGCGTTGAGGGGGGACACGGTTACAAGACCCAGTACTTC
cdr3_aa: CSVEGGHGYKTQYF

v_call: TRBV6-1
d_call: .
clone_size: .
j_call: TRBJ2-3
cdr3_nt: TGTGCCAGCAAGGGGGGAATAACTAGCACAGATACGCAGTATTTT
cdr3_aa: CASKGGITSTDTQYF

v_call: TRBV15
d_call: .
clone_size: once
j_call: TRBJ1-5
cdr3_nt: TGTGCCACCAGCAGGGTTAAGGGGCGCGGTAGCAATCAGCCCCAGCATTTT
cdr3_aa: CATSRVKGRGSNQPQHF

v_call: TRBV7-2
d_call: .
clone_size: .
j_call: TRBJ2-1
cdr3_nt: TGTGCCAGCAGATCCGGCCAATGGAATGAGCAGTTCTTC
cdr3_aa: CASRSGQWNEQFF

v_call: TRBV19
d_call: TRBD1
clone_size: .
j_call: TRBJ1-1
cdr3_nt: TGTGCCAGTCACCGACAAACGGGACAGGGGAACACTGAAGCTTTCTTT
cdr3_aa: CASHRQTGQGNTEAFF

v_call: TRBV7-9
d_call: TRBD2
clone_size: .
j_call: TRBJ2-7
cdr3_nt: TGTGCCAGCAGCAAAGCGGGAGGGGCCAGGGGCTACGAGCAGTACTTC
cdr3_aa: CASSKAGGARGYEQYF

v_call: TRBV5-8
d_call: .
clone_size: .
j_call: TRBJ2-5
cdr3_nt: TGTGCCAGCAGCTTGAGGAGGGGCGGAGTGTGGGAGACCCAGTACTTC
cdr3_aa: CASSLRRGGVWETQYF

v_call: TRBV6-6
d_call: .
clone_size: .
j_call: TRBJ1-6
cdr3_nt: TGTGCCAGCAGTTACGGCGGCAGGATGACTTCACCCCTCCACTTT
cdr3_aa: CASSYGGRMTSPLHF

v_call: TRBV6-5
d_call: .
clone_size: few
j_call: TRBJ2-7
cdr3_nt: TGTGCCAGCAGTTACAGGCAAACCTACGAGCAGTACTTC
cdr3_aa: CASSYRQTYEQYF

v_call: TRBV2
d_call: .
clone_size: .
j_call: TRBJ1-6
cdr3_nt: TGTGCCAGCATCCAGGGAAAAAGGGGTTCACCCCTCCACTTT
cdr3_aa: CASIQGKRGSPLHF

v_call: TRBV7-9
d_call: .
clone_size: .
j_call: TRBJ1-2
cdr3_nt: TGTGCCAGCAGCTTAGAGGGACTTACCTTTGGAGGCTACACCTTC
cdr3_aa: CASSLEGLTFGGYTF

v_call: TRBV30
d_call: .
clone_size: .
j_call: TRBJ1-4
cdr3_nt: TGTGCCTGGAGTTCGGGGGGCCGAAACTATGAAAAACTGTTTTTT
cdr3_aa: CAWSSGGRNYEKLFF

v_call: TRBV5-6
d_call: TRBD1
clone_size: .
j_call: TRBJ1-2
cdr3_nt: TGTGCCAGCAGCTTGGACAGGGGGCTCGATGGCTACACCTTC
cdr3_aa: CASSLDRGLDGYTF

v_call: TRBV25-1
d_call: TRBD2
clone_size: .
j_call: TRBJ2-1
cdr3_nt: TGTGCCAGCAGTGAAGGGGTAGCGGGAGGTCATGAGCAGTTCTTC
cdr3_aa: CASSEGVAGGHEQFF

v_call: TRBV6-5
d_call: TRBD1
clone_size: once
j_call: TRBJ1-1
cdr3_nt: TGTGCCAGCAGTTGGCAGGGGGCGTTGAACACTGAAGCTTTCTTT
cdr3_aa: CASSWQGALNTEAFF

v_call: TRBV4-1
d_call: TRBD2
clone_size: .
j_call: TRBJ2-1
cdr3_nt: TGCGCCAGCAGCCAAGTCGTACTAGCGGGGGTGAATGAGCAGTTCTTC
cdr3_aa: CASSQVVLAGVNEQFF

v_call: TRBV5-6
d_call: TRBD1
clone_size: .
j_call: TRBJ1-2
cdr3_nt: TGTGCCAGCAGCTTGATACAGGGGAACTATGGCTACACCTTC
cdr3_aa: CASSLIQGNYGYTF

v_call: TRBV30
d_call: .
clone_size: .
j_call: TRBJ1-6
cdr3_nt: TGTGCCTGGAGTGGACAGTCTCGGGGTTCACCCCTCCACTTT
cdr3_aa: CAWSGQSRGSPLHF

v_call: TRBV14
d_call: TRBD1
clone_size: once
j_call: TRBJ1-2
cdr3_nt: TGTGCCAGCAGCCTACAGGGGTCTAACTATGGCTACACCTTC
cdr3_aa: CASSLQGSNYGYTF

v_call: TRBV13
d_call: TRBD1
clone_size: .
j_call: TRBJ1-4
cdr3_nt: TGTGCCAGCAGCCCATATGGACAGGGGAAATCTAATGAAAAACTGTTTTTT
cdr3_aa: CASSPYGQGKSNEKLFF

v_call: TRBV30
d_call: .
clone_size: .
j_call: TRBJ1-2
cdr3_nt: TGTGCCTGGTCACGCCAGGGGCTCGGCTATGGCTACACCTTC
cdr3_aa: CAWSRQGLGYGYTF

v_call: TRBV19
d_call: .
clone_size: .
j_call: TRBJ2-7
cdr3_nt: TGTGCCAGTAGTAGGAGGCCCGGGACCTACGAGCAGTACTTC
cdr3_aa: CASSRRPGTYEQYF

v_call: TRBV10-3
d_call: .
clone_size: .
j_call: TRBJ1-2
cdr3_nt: TGTGCCATCAGGGACACAGATAACTATGGCTACACCTTC
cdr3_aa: CAIRDTDNYGYTF

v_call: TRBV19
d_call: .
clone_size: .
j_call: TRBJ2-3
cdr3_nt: TGTGCCAGTAAGGCAGGGTTGGATACGCAGTATTTT
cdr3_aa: CASKAGLDTQYF

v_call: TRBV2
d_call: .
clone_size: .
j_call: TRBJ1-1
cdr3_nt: TGTGCCAGCAGTGATCGGTGGGTCACTGAAGCTTTCTTT
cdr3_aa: CASSDRWVTEAFF

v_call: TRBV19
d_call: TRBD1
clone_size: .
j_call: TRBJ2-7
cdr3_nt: TGTGCCAGTAGCTTGACAGGGGGCTACGAGCAGTACTTC
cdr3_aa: CASSLTGGYEQYF

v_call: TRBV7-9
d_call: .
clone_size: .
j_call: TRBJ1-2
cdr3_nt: TGTGCCAGCAGCTCCAAGGGTCCAGCCCAGAACTATGGCTACACCTTC
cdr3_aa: CASSSKGPAQNYGYTF

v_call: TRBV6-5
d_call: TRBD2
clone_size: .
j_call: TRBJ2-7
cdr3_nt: TGTGCCAGCAGTTCCCGGACTAGCGGGAGGGGGGAGCAGTACTTC
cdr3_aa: CASSSRTSGRGEQYF

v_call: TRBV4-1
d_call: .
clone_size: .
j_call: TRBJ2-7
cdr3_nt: TGCGCCAGCAGCCAGCGAATTCAGGGGGGGCACAATGACGAGCAGTACTTC
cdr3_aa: CASSQRIQGGHNDEQYF

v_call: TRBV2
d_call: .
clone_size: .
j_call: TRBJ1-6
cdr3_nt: TGTGCCAGCATGCAGAGCTCCTATAATTCACCCCTCCACTTT
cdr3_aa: CASMQSSYNSPLHF

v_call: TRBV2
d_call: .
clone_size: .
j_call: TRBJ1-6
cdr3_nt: TGTGCCAGCAGATCGACGGTGGTCTCCGGGGGACCCCTCCACTTT
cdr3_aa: CASRSTVVSGGPLHF

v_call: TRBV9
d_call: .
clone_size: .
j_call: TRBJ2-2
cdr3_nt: TGTGCCAGCAGCGGACCGGGAGTAGTGACCGGGGAGCTGTTTTTT
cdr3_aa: CASSGPGVVTGELFF

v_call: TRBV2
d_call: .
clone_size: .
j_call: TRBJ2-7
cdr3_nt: TGTGCCAGCAGGTTCGGACGGATCTCCTACGAGCAGTACTTC
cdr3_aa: CASRFGRISYEQYF

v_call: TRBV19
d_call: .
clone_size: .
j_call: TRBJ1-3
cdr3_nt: TGTGCCAGTAGTATCCGGGAAACCACCATATATTTT
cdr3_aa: CASSIRETTIYF